What follows are 9 T cell receptor beta chains derived from one specimen sequenced in a study of T cell responses to AZD1222 COVID-19 vaccine. TCRdb's table, derived via immunoSEQ multiplex PCR, lists solely in-frame clones and lacks some. In the table there are 90,000 to 150,000 clones, roughly 84% of which are singletons. Sequencing used peripheral blood, obtained 28 days after the second AZD1222 dose. The receptors were sampled from an adult who received the AZD1222 COVID-19 vaccine.

This clone has only one observation. The chain combines TRBV5-1 with TRBJ1-6; 7 bases are shared with TRBD1. The junction had 4 bases not matched to a gene; V was cut back by 0 bases and J by 7 bases. Germline-derived CDR1 and CDR2 are SGHRS and YFSETQ. This CDR3 has 15 amino acids. The chain's CDR3 is CASSLGQGVNSPLHF. Here the CDR3 DNA reads TGCGCCAGCAGCTTGGGACAGGGAGTGAATTCACCCCTCCACTTT.

The chain joins TRBV10-3 to TRBJ1-1; D gene unclear. This CDR3 is 15 amino acids long. CDR1 and CDR2 from the germline V gene are ENHRY and SYGVKD. Deletions cut 6 bases from V and 0 bases from J, with 14 bases between. The CDR3 DNA reads TGTGCCATCAGGTGGGAACACTCTCTGAACACTGAAGCTTTCTTT. Amino acid sequence: CAIRWEHSLNTEAFF.

CDR3 amino acids: CASSEALGQRNSPLHF. The DNA for the CDR3 is TGTGCCAGCAGTGAAGCGCTTGGGCAGAGGAATTCACCCCTCCACTTT. This rearrangement joins TRBV2 to TRBJ1-6; no reliable D call. The ends were cut back, 0 bases at V and 7 bases at J, with 13 bases in the middle. The CDR3 sequence is 16 residues long. Germline V gene data show CDR1 as SNHLY and CDR2 as FYNNEI.

The chain links TRBV27 to TRBJ2-5; 8 bases match TRBD2. Losses at the gene ends were 0 bases for V and 3 bases for J; bases not matched to a gene: 12. This CDR3 has 18 residues. Germline V gene lookup returns CDR1 MNHEY and CDR2 SMNVEV (reference sequence). Here the CDR3 DNA reads TGTGCCAGCAGTTTATCGATCGGGGGGGCTTGGGGAAAAGAGACCCAGTACTTC. It specifies CASSLSIGGAWGKETQYF.

This sequence joins TRBV4-1 and TRBJ2-3; the match to TRBD1 covers 7 bases. Trimming removed 3 bases from V and 5 bases from J; junction bases left unmatched: 8. Per the germline V gene, CDR1 is MGHRA and CDR2 is YSYEKL. CDR3 size: 15 residues. The chain's CDR3 is CASSQGRQGGDTQYF. DNA of the CDR3: TGCGCCAGCAGCCAGGGAAGACAGGGCGGAGATACGCAGTATTTT.

The CDR3 region is CASRSRQGGEKLFF. CDR3 sequence (DNA): TGTGCCAGCAGATCGCGACAGGGCGGTGAAAAACTGTTTTTT. This sequence joins TRBV27 and TRBJ1-4, with 7 bases identical to TRBD1. V lost 6 bases to trimming and J lost 7 bases; unmatched junction nucleotides: 8. CDR3 length: 14 residues. Per the germline V gene, CDR1 is MNHEY and CDR2 is SMNVEV (reference sequence).

J is TRBJ1-5 and V is TRBV28, with 8 bases matching TRBD1. After removal of 8 bases from V and 9 bases from J, the junction contained 9 bases not matched to a gene. There are 13 residues in the CDR3. From germline, CDR1 is MDHEN and CDR2 SYDVKM. The CDR3 nucleotides read TGTGCCAGCGGACAGGGCCTAAATGGGCCCCAGCATTTT. Its translation: CASGQGLNGPQHF.

This chain's CDR3 is CASSSTQPDEKLFF. The CDR3 bases are TGTGCCAGCTCATCGACACAACCTGATGAAAAACTGTTTTTT. This sequence joins TRBV28 and TRBJ1-4; D gene ambiguous. Germline-derived CDR1 and CDR2 are MDHEN and SYDVKM. There are 14 residues in the CDR3. Trimming cost V 8 bases and J 6 bases, with 16 bases left between them.

The chain employs TRBV29-1 and TRBJ2-7, with D perhaps TRBD1 or TRBD2 (7 bases each). The CDR3 runs to 14 residues. Germline-derived CDR1 and CDR2 are SQVTM and ANQGSEA. Trimming left V 7 bases short and J 2 bases short, with 18 bases between. In nucleotides, the CDR3 is TGCAGCGCCAAACCAGGGGGGGGTACCTACGAGCAGTACTTC. Its protein is CSAKPGGGTYEQYF.